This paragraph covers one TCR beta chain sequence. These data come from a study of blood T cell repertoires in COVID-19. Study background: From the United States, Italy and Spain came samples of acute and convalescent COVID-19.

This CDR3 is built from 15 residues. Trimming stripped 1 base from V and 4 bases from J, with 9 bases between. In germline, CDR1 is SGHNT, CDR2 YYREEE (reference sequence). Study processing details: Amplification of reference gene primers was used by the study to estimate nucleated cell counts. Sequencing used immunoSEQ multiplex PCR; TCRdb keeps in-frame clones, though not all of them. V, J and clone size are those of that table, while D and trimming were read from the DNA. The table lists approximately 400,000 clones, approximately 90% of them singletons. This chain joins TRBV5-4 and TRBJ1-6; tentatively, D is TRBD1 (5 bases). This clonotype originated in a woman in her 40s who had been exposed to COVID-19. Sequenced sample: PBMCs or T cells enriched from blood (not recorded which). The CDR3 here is CASSLPGQYNSPLHF. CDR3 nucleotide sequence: TGTGCCAGCAGCTTGCCAGGGCAATATAATTCACCCCTCCACTTT.